Included here is one T cell receptor (beta chain) sequence, with context. In TCRdb, the RT-PCR reads were re-called with MiXCR into one record per CDR3 protein. The sample contains about 540,000 distinct CDR3 sequences, under 30% of which appear only once. This sample was included in a study of response to subunit inactivated influenza vaccine. The CDR3 extends over 13 amino acids. CDR1 and CDR2 from the germline V gene are DFQATT and SNEGSKA (reference sequence). Trimming removed 6 bases from V and 5 bases from J; junction bases left unmatched: 4. These data also formed part of another study, on T cells expressing NK-cell markers. This second study says: UMIs accompanied the 5'RACE template switching by which TCR beta cDNA was made. Expanded NKG2C+ T cell clones had unclear HCMV specificity.

The starting material was CD4+ T cells sorted from PBMCs, obtained roughly 12 days after vaccination. The receptor was derived from a man between 50 and 59 years old who received an inactivated influenza vaccine. This chain joins TRBV20-1 and TRBJ2-7, with 13 bases aligning to TRBD2. The CDR3 spells CSATGLAGNEQYF. The DNA of the CDR3 is TGCAGTGCCACGGGACTAGCGGGAAACGAGCAGTACTTC.